The 5 T cell receptor beta chains reported below all come from one sample, sequenced in a study of CXCR3-negative and CXCR3-positive naive CD8 T cells. The study made its TRB cDNA libraries by 5' RACE, adding UMI labels. TCRdb derives one entry per CDR3 protein from the 5' RACE reads, leaving out DNA. The sample table sets out approximately 66,000 distinct CDR3 sequences. The sequencing input was naive CXCR3- CD8+ T cells from blood. Subset specified: CD45RO-CCR7+CD27+CD95- naive CD8+ T cells lacking CXCR3 (TNR3-). The receptors derive from a human donor in good health. Some clones in this sample may be carry-over from other donors' samples.

The V and J genes are TRBV6-5 and TRBJ1-2; without DNA, the TCRdb call of TRBD1 cannot be checked. The CDR3 is 15 residues long. Germline V gives CDR1 MNHEY, CDR2 SVGAGI. CDR3 region: CASSYSRDNPYGYTF.

CDR3 loop: CASRASGRAYNEQFF. The rearrangement joins TRBV19 to TRBJ2-1; the D call of TRBD2 rests on TCRdb alone, since no DNA is present to check it. The germline CDR1 and CDR2 sequences are LNHDA and SQIVND (reference sequence). The CDR3 loop spans 15 amino acids.

V is TRBV7-3 and J is TRBJ2-5; TCRdb lists TRBD1, though no DNA is available to test this call. The CDR3 is 14 residues long. Germline lookup yields CDR1 SGHTA and CDR2 FQGTGA. The chain's CDR3 is CASSPEGALETQYF.

V is TRBV7-9 and J is TRBJ2-1; checking the TCRdb D call of TRBD2 is not possible without DNA. From germline, CDR1 is SEHNR and CDR2 FQNEAQ (reference sequence). This CDR3 comprises 14 residues. Here the CDR3 reads CASSPSHSYNEQFF.

This chain links TRBV29-1 with TRBJ1-1. The CDR3 covers 14 residues. Germline CDR1 SQVTM, CDR2 ANQGSEA. The CDR3 region is CSVVAESTNTEAFF. Full variable domain (rest looked up from reference TRBV29-1 and TRBJ1-1): SAVISQKPSRDICQRGTSLTIQCQVDSQVTMMFWYRQQPGQSLTLIATANQGSEATYESGFVIDKFPISRPNLTFSTLTVSNMSPEDSSIYLCSVVAESTNTEAFFGQGTRLTVV.